Listed below are T cell receptor beta chains from one sample, sequenced in a study of blood T cells in healthy people across ages. TCRdb itself ran the 5' RACE reads through MiXCR, one entry per CDR3 protein. The profile covers 1.5 million to 2 million distinct CDR3 sequences, with 28% appearing a single time and roughly 8.2% taken by the ten largest. The sample comprised blood. Source of these receptors: a woman in her 30s in good health. Both conserved end residues are trimmed from each CDR3. The order of the fields is J gene, V gene, CDR3 protein.

TRBJ1-4,TRBV12-3/TRBV12-4,ASSPRGTAYATNEKLF
TRBJ2-1,TRBV15,ATSRAVSSYNEQF
TRBJ2-1,TRBV15,ATNRGSTTINNEQF
TRBJ1-2,TRBV10-3,AIRPRQGSSNYGYT
TRBJ2-3,TRBV12-3/TRBV12-4,ASSFMEPGPYEQY
TRBJ1-1,TRBV5-1,ASSWKRDALNTEAF
TRBJ2-5,TRBV4-3,ASSQDFRDTLQETQY
NA,TRBV6-5,ASSYCHAGSHEQY
TRBJ2-2,TRBV9,ASGRRAGMNTGELF
TRBJ1-1,TRBV5-1,ASSTDRGQKAF
TRBJ2-2,TRBV3-1,ASSLGLAGGTWELF
TRBJ2-7,TRBV3-1,ASSPRDRSDEQY
TRBJ2-7,TRBV20-1,SARDQGPERYEQY
TRBJ2-7,TRBV27,ASRPGLDYEQY
TRBJ2-1,TRBV20-1,SARASSGGYNEQF
TRBJ1-6,TRBV10-3,AISELGQEGTGTPLH
TRBJ2-5,TRBV3-1,ASSQESIKGETQY
TRBJ2-2,TRBV6-6,ASSYSRRPTGELF
TRBJ2-1,TRBV7-3,ASSLTGGTPYNEQF
TRBJ2-1,TRBV7-2,ASSLGVGADNEQF
TRBJ1-5,TRBV7-9,ASSAPGPSPQH
TRBJ2-3,TRBV14,ASSPHPREKQY
TRBJ1-1,TRBV3-1,ASSPRDLGGTEAF
TRBJ1-1,TRBV7-2,ASSSERGWNTEAF
TRBJ2-7,TRBV5-1,ASSLAWTSGSYEQY
TRBJ1-4,TRBV6-6,ASSYGASNEKLF
TRBJ2-2,TRBV6-2/TRBV6-3,ASSWQGAGELF
NA,TRBV5-1,ASRSGHEQY
TRBJ1-5,TRBV27,ASSLSRASNQPQH
TRBJ2-1,TRBV2,ASSELPTGGVKQF